In this sample, the clone carrying this TCR beta chain turned up a few times. The target antigen is unknown. This entry belongs to a study of post-analysis software for immune sequencing data. Across the whole study: Disease trajectories encompassed relapsing-remitting, secondary progressive and progressive-relapsing multiple sclerosis.

Findings of the study overall: Samples from a shared batch, those prepared together, strongly co-clustered by F measure. Higher frequency in patients than in controls was seen for about five TRBV segments, with TRBV5-6, TRBV5-1 and TRBV20-1 among them. Controls showed significantly higher normalized Chao1 diversity than did multiple sclerosis patients.

Unique molecular identifiers featured in each of the TCR beta cDNA libraries. Once roughly 0.85 to 11 million T cells were used, hundreds of thousands of cDNA molecules resulted. MiXCR was run by TCRdb on the PCR reads, yielding one entry per CDR3 protein. This sample has fewer than 550,000 distinct CDR3 sequences, with 34% found just once. The CDR3 loop spans 16 amino acids. The ends lost 4 bases at V and 3 bases at J; junction bases unmatched: 4. The germline V gene has CDR1 LGHDT and CDR2 YNNKEL (reference sequence). The sample taken for sequencing was blood. The clonotype comes from a girl between 2 and 17 years old with multiple sclerosis. The rearrangement joins TRBV3-1 to TRBJ2-1, with 12 bases identical to TRBD2. CDR3 coding DNA: TGTGCCAGCAGCCGGACTAGCGGGGAAGACTACAATGAGCAGTTCTTC. Protein product: CASSRTSGEDYNEQFF.